These T cell receptor beta chains were read from a single sample in a study of shared clonotypes between healthy human individuals. Some clones are missing from TCRdb's copy, which holds only in-frame ones; the method was immunoSEQ multiplex PCR. The sample lists about 2 million clones; 85% to 95% were seen once. Specimen: naive CD4+ T cells sorted from blood. Receptors originate from a man aged 18 to 30 in good health. Both conserved end residues are part of each CDR3. Fields, in order: V gene, J gene, clone size, CDR3 protein. Not all rows give a size; the values are once, few, many and, for expanded clones, a class.

v_gene: TRBV19
j_gene: TRBJ2-7
abundance: NA
CDR3aa: CASSTGDKQYF

v_gene: TRBV5-4
j_gene: TRBJ2-3
abundance: NA
CDR3aa: CASAYGSVGDTQYF

v_gene: TRBV6-5
j_gene: TRBJ2-7
abundance: NA
CDR3aa: CASRRTSGSYEQYF

v_gene: TRBV5-1
j_gene: TRBJ1-5
abundance: NA
CDR3aa: CASSFGRDQPQHF

v_gene: TRBV28
j_gene: TRBJ1-1
abundance: NA
CDR3aa: CASSVSGFGLEAFF

v_gene: TRBV30
j_gene: TRBJ2-5
abundance: NA
CDR3aa: CAWSRMGQQETQYF

v_gene: TRBV28
j_gene: TRBJ1-4
abundance: NA
CDR3aa: CASGQGREKLFF

v_gene: TRBV2
j_gene: TRBJ1-6
abundance: NA
CDR3aa: CASSELGTYNSPLHF

v_gene: TRBV30
j_gene: TRBJ1-5
abundance: NA
CDR3aa: CAWSTGGNQPQHF

v_gene: TRBV29-1
j_gene: TRBJ2-7
abundance: NA
CDR3aa: CSAGQGSYEQYF

v_gene: TRBV2
j_gene: TRBJ2-1
abundance: NA
CDR3aa: CASRGEGYNEQFF

v_gene: TRBV11-2
j_gene: TRBJ2-7
abundance: NA
CDR3aa: CASNLRTGPSYEQYF

v_gene: TRBV11-3
j_gene: TRBJ2-1
abundance: NA
CDR3aa: CASSLEASGRNEQFF

v_gene: TRBV5-1
j_gene: TRBJ1-6
abundance: NA
CDR3aa: CASSLGLQGNSPLHF

v_gene: TRBV5-4
j_gene: TRBJ1-1
abundance: once
CDR3aa: CASSLATRASFVAYTEAFF

v_gene: TRBV5-4
j_gene: TRBJ1-2
abundance: NA
CDR3aa: CASSRDSNYGYTF

v_gene: TRBV6-5
j_gene: TRBJ1-6
abundance: NA
CDR3aa: CASFRFYNSPLHF